Below are 8 T cell receptor beta chains sequenced from a single sample in a study of blood T cell repertoires in COVID-19. This table comes from immunoSEQ multiplex PCR, and its TCRdb copy is limited to in-frame clones, with some not included. The sample lists roughly 160,000 clones, around 83% occurring once. Material: peripheral blood. Receptors originate from a man in his late teens or twenties with acute or convalescent COVID-19.

V is TRBV7-9 and J is TRBJ1-2; the D is unclear. V was clipped by 3 bases and J by 0 bases, with 11 bases between them. CDR3 length: 15 residues. The germline V gene has CDR1 SEHNR and CDR2 FQNEAQ (reference sequence). The CDR3 sequence: CASSFPGRANYGYTF. DNA for the CDR3: TGTGCCAGCAGCTTCCCGGGGAGAGCTAACTATGGCTACACCTTC.

The chain is built from TRBV7-4 and TRBJ2-7; possibly TRBD1 for D (6 bases). The CDR3 spans 14 residues. With 6 bases removed from V and 4 bases from J, the gap between germline ends came to 16 bases. The V gene's germline CDR1 is SGHVT and CDR2 SQSDAQ. The CDR3 loop reads CASSSRTDTYEQYV. The CDR3 nucleotides are TGTGCCAGCAGTTCCAGGACAGATACGTACGAGCAGTACGTC.

This clone has just a few counts. The rearrangement joins TRBV5-1 to TRBJ1-1; D gene uncertain. The germline V and J ends were trimmed by 7 bases and 10 bases, with 14 bases remaining between them. CDR1 SGHRS and CDR2 YFSETQ come from the germline V gene. This CDR3 spans 11 amino acids. Here the CDR3 DNA reads TGCGCCAGCCGCGGGGAGGTCGTAGCTTTCTTT. Residues: CASRGEVVAFF. The full variable domain, in which reference TRBV5-1 and TRBJ1-1 provide the parts outside the CDR3, is KAGVTQTPRYLIKTRGQQVTLSCSPISGHRSVSWYQQTPGQGLQFLFEYFSETQRNKGNFPGRFSGRQFSNSRSEMNVSTLELGDSALYLCASRGEVVAFFGQGTRLTVV.

Only one count was recorded for this clone. The gene calls are TRBV29-1 and TRBJ1-2; 9 bases are shared with TRBD1. With 6 bases clipped from V and 3 bases from J, the junction kept 5 bases outside the gene matches. This CDR3 has 13 amino acids. Germline values: CDR1 SQVTM, CDR2 ANQGSEA. The CDR3 sequence is CSVGTGTDYGYTF. The CDR3 nucleotides are TGCAGCGTCGGGACAGGGACGGACTATGGCTACACCTTC.

The V and J genes are TRBV19 and TRBJ1-5; TRBD1 might be the D (5 bases). Per the germline V gene, CDR1 is LNHDA and CDR2 is SQIVND (reference sequence). The CDR3 contains 12 residues. The V end lost 6 bases, the J end lost 8 bases, and 11 bases lay between the germline ends. The CDR3 coding sequence is TGTGCCAGTAGGATCGGGGGTGAGCCCCAGCATTTT. It specifies CASRIGGEPQHF.

The chain uses TRBV3-1 (or the pseudogene TRBV3-2) and TRBJ2-4; D perhaps matches TRBD1 (6 bases). V lost 0 bases and J lost 0, with 9 bases in between. CDR1 LGHDT and CDR2 YNNKEL come from the germline V gene (reference sequence). This CDR3 comprises 16 residues. CDR3 DNA sequence: TGTGCCAGCAGCCAAGAGACAGGACGAGCCAAAAACATTCAGTACTTC. Its translation is CASSQETGRAKNIQYF.

The chain uses TRBV5-6 and TRBJ2-6; tentative D call: TRBD1 (7 bases). Germline V gene sequence: CDR1 SGHDT, CDR2 YYEEEE. The germline V and J ends were trimmed by 4 bases and 2 bases, with 16 bases remaining between them. This CDR3 region has 17 residues. The CDR3 reads CASSADPRGAGANVLTF. DNA for the CDR3: TGTGCCAGCAGCGCCGACCCCAGGGGGGCTGGGGCCAACGTCCTGACTTTC.

The V gene is TRBV24-1, the J gene TRBJ2-6; 7 bases map to TRBD2. From germline, CDR1 is KGHDR and CDR2 SFDVKD. V lost 5 bases, J lost 0 bases, and 3 bases stayed unmatched. This CDR3 contains 16 residues. The CDR3 DNA reads as TGTGCCACCAGTGGCGGGAGCGGCTCTGGGGCCAACGTCCTGACTTTC. It is translated as CATSGGSGSGANVLTF.